This T cell receptor beta chain was identified during a study of blood T cell repertoires in COVID-19. Study summary: The United States, Italy and Spain supplied acute and convalescent COVID-19 samples.

Some clones are missing from TCRdb's copy, which holds only in-frame ones; the method was immunoSEQ multiplex PCR. The profile covers under 300,000 clones, with about 91% appearing a single time and roughly 2.3% taken by the ten largest. V shed 4 bases and J 2 bases; nucleotides not matched to a gene: 2. The CDR3 totals 14 residues. The V gene's germline CDR1 is SGDLS and CDR2 YYNGEE. The study recruited people aged roughly 18 to 100 years across about two dozen US areas. Cohorts were based on clinical histories the participants reported. The sample consisted of PBMCs or T cells enriched from blood (not recorded which). The receptor was isolated from a woman in her thirties or forties with acute COVID-19. The J gene is TRBJ2-3, the V gene TRBV9; 9 positions agree with TRBD2. This CDR3 is CASSRLAATDTQYF. The CDR3 DNA follows: TGTGCCAGCAGCAGACTAGCGGCCACAGATACGCAGTATTTT.